This T cell receptor (beta chain) is from a study of T cell responses to AZD1222 COVID-19 vaccine. Study-level points and caveats: Variant regions that are unmutated are reportedly the target of nearly half of spike-specific TCRs. Seropositive AZD1222 recipients at baseline numbered only five or six. Donors were chiefly white British, with a greater number of females, and clonal diversity was perhaps underestimated.

The data were produced by immunoSEQ multiplex PCR, yet TCRdb's version contains in-frame clones alone and is incomplete. The table lists more than 120,000 clones, about 86% of them singletons. There are a few counts of this clone. The antigen is unknown. The germline CDR1 and CDR2 sequences are KGHSH and LQKENI. The CDR3 is 14 residues long. V gave up 2 bases and J gave up 3 bases, with 11 bases separating them. V and J are TRBV18 and TRBJ2-7; D is tentatively TRBD1 or TRBD2 (6 bases each). The TCR sequence derives from an adult who received the AZD1222 COVID-19 vaccine. The starting material was peripheral blood, obtained 28 days after the second AZD1222 dose. This chain's CDR3 is CASSPTGADYEQYF. The DNA of the CDR3 is TGTGCCAGCTCACCAACGGGGGCGGACTACGAGCAGTACTTC.